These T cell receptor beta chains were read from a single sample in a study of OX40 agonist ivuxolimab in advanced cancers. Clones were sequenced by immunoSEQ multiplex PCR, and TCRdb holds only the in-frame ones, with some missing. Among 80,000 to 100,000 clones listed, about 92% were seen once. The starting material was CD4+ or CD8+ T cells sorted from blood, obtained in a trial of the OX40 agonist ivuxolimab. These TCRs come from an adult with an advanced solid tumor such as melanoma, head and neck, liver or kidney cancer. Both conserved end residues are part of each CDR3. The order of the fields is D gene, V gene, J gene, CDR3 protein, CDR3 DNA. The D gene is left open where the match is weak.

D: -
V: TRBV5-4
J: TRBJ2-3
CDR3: CASADASASSTDTQYF
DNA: TGTGCCAGCGCCGATGCGTCGGCTTCTAGCACAGATACGCAGTATTTT

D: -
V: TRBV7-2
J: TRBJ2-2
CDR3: CASSFHTGELFF
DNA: TGTGCCAGCAGCTTTCACACCGGGGAGCTGTTTTTT

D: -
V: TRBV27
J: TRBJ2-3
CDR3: CASSFWGDTQYF
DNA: TGTGCCAGCTCATTTTGGGGAGATACGCAGTATTTT

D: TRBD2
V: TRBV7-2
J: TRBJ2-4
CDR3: CASSILAGGRQAIQYF
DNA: TGTGCCAGCAGCATACTAGCGGGAGGTCGGCAAGCCATTCAGTACTTC

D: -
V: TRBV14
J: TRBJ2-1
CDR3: CASSQREGGYNEQFF
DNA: TGTGCCAGCAGCCAACGGGAAGGCGGCTACAATGAGCAGTTCTTC

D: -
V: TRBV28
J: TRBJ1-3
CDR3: CASTTGHLSGNTIYF
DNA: TGTGCCAGCACCACGGGACACTTGTCTGGAAACACCATATATTTT

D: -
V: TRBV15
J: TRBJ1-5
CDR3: CATRTTNQPQHF
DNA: TGTGCCACCAGAACTACCAATCAGCCCCAGCATTTT

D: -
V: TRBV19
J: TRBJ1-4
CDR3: CASSTRRTPTTNEKLFF
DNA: TGTGCCAGTAGTACGAGACGGACACCGACAACTAATGAAAAACTGTTTTTT

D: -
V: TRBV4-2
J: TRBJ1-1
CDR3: CASSQEMRGSAEAFF
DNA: TGTGCCAGCAGCCAAGAAATGAGGGGGTCCGCTGAAGCTTTCTTT

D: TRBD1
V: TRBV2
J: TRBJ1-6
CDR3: CASSEYETGQGYSPLHF
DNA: TGTGCCAGCAGTGAATATGAGACAGGGCAAGGTTATTCACCCCTCCACTTT

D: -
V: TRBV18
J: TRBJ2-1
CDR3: CASSPMDTYNEQFF
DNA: TGTGCCAGCTCACCGATGGACACCTACAATGAGCAGTTCTTC

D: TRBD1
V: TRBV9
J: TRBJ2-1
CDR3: CASSAGQGYGEQFF
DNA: TGTGCCAGCAGCGCAGGACAGGGATATGGTGAGCAGTTCTTC

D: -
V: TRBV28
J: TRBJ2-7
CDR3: CASRRSGVYEQYF
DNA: TGTGCCAGCAGGAGGAGTGGAGTATACGAGCAGTACTTC

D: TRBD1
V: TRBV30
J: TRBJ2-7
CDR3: CAWSRDRSYEQYF
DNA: TGTGCCTGGAGCAGGGACAGATCCTACGAGCAGTACTTC

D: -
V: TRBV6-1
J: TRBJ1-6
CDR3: CASTQRTANSPLHF
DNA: TGTGCCAGCACTCAGCGGACAGCGAATTCACCCCTCCACTTT

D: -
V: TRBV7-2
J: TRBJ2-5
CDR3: CASSSYWGYQETQYF
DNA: TGTGCCAGCAGCTCATACTGGGGGTACCAAGAGACCCAGTACTTC

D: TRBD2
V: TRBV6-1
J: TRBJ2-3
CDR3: CASRLAGDTQYF
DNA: TGTGCCAGCAGACTAGCGGGAGACACGCAGTATTTT

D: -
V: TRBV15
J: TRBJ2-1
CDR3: CATSRDRTRSFF
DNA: TGTGCCACCAGCAGAGATCGCACTAGATCGTTCTTC

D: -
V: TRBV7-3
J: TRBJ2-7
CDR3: CASSQQGLEQYF
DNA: TGTGCCAGCAGCCAACAGGGTCTCGAGCAGTACTTC

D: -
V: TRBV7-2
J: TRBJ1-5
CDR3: CASSAPGGRYQPQHF
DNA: TGTGCCAGCAGCGCCCCGGGAGGTCGGTATCAGCCCCAGCATTTT

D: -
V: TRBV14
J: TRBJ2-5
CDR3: CASSQAQVTQYF
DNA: TGTGCCAGCAGCCAAGCTCAGGTGACCCAGTACTTC

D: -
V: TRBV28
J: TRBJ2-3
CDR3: CASSSLLGTTDTQYF
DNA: TGTGCCAGCAGTTCCCTGCTCGGGACCACAGATACGCAGTATTTT

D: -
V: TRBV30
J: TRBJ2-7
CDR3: CAWSRGGGDFYEQYF
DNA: TGTGCCTGGAGTAGGGGAGGGGGGGATTTCTACGAGCAGTACTTC

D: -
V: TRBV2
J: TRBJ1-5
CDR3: CASSGGGVPQHF
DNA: TGTGCCAGCAGTGGCGGAGGTGTGCCCCAGCATTTT